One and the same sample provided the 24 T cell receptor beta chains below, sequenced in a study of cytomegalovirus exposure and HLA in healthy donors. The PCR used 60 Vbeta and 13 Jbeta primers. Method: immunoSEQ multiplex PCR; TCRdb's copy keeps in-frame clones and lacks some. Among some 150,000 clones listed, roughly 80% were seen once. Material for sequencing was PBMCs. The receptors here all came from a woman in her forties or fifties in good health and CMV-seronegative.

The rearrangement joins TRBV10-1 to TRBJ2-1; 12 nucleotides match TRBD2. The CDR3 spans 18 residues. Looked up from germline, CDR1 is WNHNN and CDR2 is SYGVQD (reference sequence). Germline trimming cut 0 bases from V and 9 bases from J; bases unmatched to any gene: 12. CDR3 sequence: CASSESSVLAGGFGEQFF. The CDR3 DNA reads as TGCGCCAGCAGTGAGTCATCGGTTCTAGCGGGGGGGTTCGGTGAGCAGTTCTTC.

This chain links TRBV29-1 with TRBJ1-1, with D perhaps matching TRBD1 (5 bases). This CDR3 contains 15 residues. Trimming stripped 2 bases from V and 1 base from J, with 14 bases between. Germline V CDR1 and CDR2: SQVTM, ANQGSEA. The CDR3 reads CSVESAGKGNTEAFF. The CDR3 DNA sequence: TGCAGCGTTGAATCAGCAGGGAAGGGGAACACTGAAGCTTTCTTT.

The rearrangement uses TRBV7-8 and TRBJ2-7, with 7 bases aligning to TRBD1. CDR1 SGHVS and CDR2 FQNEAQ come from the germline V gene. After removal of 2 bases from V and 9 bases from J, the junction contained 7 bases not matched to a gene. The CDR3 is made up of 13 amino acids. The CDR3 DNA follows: TGTGCCAGCAGCTTACAACAGGGGTCGGTGCAGTACTTC. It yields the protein CASSLQQGSVQYF.

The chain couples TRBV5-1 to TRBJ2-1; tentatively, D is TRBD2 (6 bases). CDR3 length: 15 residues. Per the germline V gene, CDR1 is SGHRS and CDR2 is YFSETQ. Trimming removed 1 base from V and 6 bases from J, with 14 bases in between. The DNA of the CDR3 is TGCGCCAGCAGCTTGCAGGTAGCGGCGGGCAATGAGCAGTTCTTC. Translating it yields CASSLQVAAGNEQFF.

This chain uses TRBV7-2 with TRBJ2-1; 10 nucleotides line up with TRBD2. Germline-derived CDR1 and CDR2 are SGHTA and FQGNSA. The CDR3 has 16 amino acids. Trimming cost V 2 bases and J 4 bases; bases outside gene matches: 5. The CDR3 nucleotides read TGTGCCAGCAGCTTAACTAGCGGGGTAGGGTACAATGAGCAGTTCTTC. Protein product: CASSLTSGVGYNEQFF.

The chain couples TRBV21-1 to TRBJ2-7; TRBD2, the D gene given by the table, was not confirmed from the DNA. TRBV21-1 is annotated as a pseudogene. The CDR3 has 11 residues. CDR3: CALAGGSEQYF. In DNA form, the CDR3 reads TGTGCCTTAGCGGGAGGCTCCGAGCAGTACTTC.

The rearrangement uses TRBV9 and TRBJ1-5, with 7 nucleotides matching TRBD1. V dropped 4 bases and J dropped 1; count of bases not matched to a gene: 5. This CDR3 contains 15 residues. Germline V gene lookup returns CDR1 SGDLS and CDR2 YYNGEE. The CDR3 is CASSPGQESNQPQHF. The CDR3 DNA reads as TGTGCCAGCAGCCCAGGACAGGAGAGCAATCAGCCCCAGCATTTT.

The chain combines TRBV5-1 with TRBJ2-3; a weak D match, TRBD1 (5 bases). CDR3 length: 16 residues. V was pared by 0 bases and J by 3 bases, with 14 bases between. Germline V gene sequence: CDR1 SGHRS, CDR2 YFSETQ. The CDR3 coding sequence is TGCGCCAGCAGCTTGGAGGCCAGGGTGGAAACAGATACGCAGTATTTT. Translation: CASSLEARVETDTQYF.

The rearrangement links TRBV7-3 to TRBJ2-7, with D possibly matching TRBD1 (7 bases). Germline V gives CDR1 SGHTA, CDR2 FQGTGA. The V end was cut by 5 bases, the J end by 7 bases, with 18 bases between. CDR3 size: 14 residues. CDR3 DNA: TGTGCCAGCAGCCCGGGACCAGGGGGGCGGGAGCAGTACTTC. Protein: CASSPGPGGREQYF.

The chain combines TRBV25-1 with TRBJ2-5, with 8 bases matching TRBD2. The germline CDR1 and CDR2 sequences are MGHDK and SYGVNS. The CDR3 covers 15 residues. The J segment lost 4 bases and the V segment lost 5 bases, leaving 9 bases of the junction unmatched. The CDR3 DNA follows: TGTGCCAGCAGTCCCCGAGCGGGGGCTGGAGAGACCCAGTACTTC. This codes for CASSPRAGAGETQYF.

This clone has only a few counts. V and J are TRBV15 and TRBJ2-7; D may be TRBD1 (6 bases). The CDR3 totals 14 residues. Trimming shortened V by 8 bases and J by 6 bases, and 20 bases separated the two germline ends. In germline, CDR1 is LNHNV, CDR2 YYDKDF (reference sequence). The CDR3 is CATALRGSGREQYF. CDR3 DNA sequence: TGTGCCACCGCGCTGAGGGGGAGCGGCCGCGAGCAGTACTTC.

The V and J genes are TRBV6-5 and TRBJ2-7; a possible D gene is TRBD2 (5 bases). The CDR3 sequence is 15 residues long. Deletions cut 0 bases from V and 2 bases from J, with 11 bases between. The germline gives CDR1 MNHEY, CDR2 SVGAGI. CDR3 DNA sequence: TGTGCCAGCAGTTACTCCCCTGGGAGTCCCTACGAGCAGTACTTC. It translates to CASSYSPGSPYEQYF.

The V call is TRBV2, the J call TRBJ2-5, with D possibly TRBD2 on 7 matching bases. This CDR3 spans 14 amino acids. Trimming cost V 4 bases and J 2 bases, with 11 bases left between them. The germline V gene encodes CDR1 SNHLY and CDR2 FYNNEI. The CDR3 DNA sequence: TGTGCCAGCAGTGGGGCGGGGGCACAAGAGACCCAGTACTTC. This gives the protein CASSGAGAQETQYF.

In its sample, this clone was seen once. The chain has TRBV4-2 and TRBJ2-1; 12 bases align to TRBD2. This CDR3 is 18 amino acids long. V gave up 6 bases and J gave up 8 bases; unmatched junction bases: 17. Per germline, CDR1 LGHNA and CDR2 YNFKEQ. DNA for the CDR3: TGTGCCAGCAGGGGAGGCCTAGCGGGGGGGCCTGGTTTCTATGAGCAGTTCTTC. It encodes CASRGGLAGGPGFYEQFF.

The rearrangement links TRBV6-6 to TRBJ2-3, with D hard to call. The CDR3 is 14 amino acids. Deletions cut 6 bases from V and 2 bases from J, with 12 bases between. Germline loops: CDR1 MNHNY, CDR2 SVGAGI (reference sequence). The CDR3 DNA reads TGTGCCAGCAGAGGAGCGTCCTTCACAGATACGCAGTATTTT. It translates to CASRGASFTDTQYF.

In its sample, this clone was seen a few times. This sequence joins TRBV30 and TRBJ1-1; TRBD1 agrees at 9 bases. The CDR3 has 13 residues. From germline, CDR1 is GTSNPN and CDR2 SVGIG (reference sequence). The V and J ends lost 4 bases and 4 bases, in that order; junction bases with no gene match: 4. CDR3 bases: TGTGCCTGGACGGGACAGGGTAGCACTGAAGCTTTCTTT. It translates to CAWTGQGSTEAFF. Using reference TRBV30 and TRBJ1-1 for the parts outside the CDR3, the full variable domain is SQTIHQWPATLVQPVGSPLSLECTVEGTSNPNLYWYRQAAGRGLQLLFYSVGIGQISSEVPQNLSASRPQDRQFILSSKKLLLSDSGFYLCAWTGQGSTEAFFGQGTRLTVV.

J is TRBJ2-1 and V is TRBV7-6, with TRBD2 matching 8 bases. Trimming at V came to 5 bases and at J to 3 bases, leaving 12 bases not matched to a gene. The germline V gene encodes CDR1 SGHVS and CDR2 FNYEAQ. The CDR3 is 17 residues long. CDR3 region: CASSPRGGSGRYNEQFF. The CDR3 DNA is TGTGCCAGCAGCCCCCGGGGGGGGAGTGGGCGCTACAATGAGCAGTTCTTC. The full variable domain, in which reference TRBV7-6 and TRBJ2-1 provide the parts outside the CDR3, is GAGVSQSPRYKVTKRGQDVALRCDPISGHVSLYWYRQALGQGPEFLTYFNYEAQQDKSGLPNDRFSAERPEGSISTLTIQRTEQRDSAMYRCASSPRGGSGRYNEQFFGPGTRLTVL.

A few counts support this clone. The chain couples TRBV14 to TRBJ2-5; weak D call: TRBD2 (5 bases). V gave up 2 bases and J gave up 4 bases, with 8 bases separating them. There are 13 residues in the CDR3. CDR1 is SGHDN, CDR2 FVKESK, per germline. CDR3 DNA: TGTGCCAGCAGCCAAACAGCGGCAGAGACCCAGTACTTC. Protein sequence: CASSQTAAETQYF.

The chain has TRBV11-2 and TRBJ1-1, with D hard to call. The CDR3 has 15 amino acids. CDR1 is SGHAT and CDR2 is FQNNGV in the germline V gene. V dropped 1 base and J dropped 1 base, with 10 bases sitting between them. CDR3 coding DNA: TGTGCCAGCAGCTTAGCGGGTGGAGGGAACACTGAAGCTTTCTTT. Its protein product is CASSLAGGGNTEAFF.

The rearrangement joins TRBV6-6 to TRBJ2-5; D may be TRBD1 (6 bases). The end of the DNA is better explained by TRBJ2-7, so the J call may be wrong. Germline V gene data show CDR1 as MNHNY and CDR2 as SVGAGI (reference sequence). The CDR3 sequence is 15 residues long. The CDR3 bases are TGTGCCAGCAGACCGACAGGAGACATCTCCTACGAGCAGTACTTC. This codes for CASRPTGDISYEQYF.

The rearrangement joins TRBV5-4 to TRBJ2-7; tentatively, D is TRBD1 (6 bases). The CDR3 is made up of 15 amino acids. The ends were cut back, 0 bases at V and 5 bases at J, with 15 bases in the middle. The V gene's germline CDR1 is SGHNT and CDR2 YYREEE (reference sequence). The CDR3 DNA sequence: TGTGCCAGCAGCTTGGCAGGGGTTGGGAGAAACGAGCAGTACTTC. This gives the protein CASSLAGVGRNEQYF.

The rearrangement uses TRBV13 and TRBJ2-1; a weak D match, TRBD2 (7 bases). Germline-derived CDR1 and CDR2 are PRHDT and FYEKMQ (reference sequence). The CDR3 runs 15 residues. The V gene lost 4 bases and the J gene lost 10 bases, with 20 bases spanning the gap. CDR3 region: CASSSNSRGGDEQFF. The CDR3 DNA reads TGTGCCAGCAGCTCTAATAGTAGGGGGGGGGACGAGCAGTTCTTC.

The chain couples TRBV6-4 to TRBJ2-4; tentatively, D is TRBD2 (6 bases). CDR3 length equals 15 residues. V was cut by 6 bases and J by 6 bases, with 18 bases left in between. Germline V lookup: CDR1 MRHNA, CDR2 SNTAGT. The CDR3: CASSAGGGSGNIQYF. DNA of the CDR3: TGTGCCAGCAGCGCCGGGGGAGGTAGCGGAAACATTCAGTACTTC.

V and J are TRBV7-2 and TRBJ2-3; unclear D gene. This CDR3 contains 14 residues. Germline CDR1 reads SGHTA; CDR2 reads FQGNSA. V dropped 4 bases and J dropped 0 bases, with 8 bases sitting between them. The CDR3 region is CASSSRLSTDTQYF. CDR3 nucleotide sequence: TGTGCCAGCAGCTCTAGACTCAGCACAGATACGCAGTATTTT.